The 30 T cell receptor beta chains in this list originate from one sample, sequenced in a study of blood T cell repertoires in COVID-19. Using immunoSEQ multiplex PCR, the repertoire was profiled, and TCRdb retains in-frame clones only, with some absent. The table includes roughly 65,000 clones, about 80% detected once. Sample: peripheral blood. These receptor sequences come from a human donor in a cohort sampled during active COVID-19.

This sequence joins TRBV18 and TRBJ2-7; a possible D gene is TRBD2 (6 bases). The CDR3 runs 14 residues. Trimming shortened V by 6 bases and J by 5 bases, and 17 bases separated the two germline ends. Germline CDR1 KGHSH, CDR2 LQKENI. CDR3 bases: TGTGCCAGCTCCCGATCCGGAGGGCCTAACGAGCAGTACTTC. As protein: CASSRSGGPNEQYF.

The rearrangement uses TRBV25-1 and TRBJ2-1; 9 bases match TRBD2. Germline V gene sequence: CDR1 MGHDK, CDR2 SYGVNS. After removal of 7 bases from V and 7 bases from J, the junction contained 5 bases not matched to a gene. This CDR3 region has 13 residues. CDR3: CASILSGRNEQFF. CDR3 bases: TGTGCCAGCATCCTTAGCGGGAGAAATGAGCAGTTCTTC.

With respect to this clone: The germline gene is not matched at one end of the junction; a read error may be the cause. The V and J genes are TRBV11-3 and TRBJ2-1; D tentatively fits TRBD1 or TRBD2 (6 bases each). This CDR3 is built from 15 residues. Germline loops: CDR1 SGHNT, CDR2 YENEEA. DNA of the CDR3: TGTGCCAGCAGCCTAGAGGGGGGTTTCATGAATGAGCAGTTCTTC. It encodes CASSLEGGFMNEQFF.

This clone was detected only once. The chain links TRBV3-1 (or the pseudogene TRBV3-2) to TRBJ2-3, with TRBD2 matching over 11 bases. The germline V gene has CDR1 LGHDT and CDR2 YNNKEL (reference sequence). CDR3 length: 18 residues. After removal of 3 bases from V and 1 base from J, the junction contained 9 bases not matched to a gene. The CDR3 DNA reads as TGTGCCAGCAGCCACCGCGCTAGCGGGGGGAAAGGCACAGATACGCAGTATTTT. This sequence encodes CASSHRASGGKGTDTQYF.

The J gene is TRBJ2-6, the V gene TRBV7-9; no clear D. Germline V gives CDR1 SEHNR, CDR2 FQNEAQ (reference sequence). This CDR3 is built from 19 residues. With 2 bases removed from V and 0 bases from J, the gap between germline ends came to 17 bases. CDR3 bases: TGTGCCAGCAGCTTATGGGCAGTTAGTTCCAGCTCTGGGGCCAACGTCCTGACTTTC. Its translation: CASSLWAVSSSSGANVLTF. Together with reference TRBV7-9 and TRBJ2-6, the CDR3 gives the full variable domain: DTGVSQNPRHKITKRGQNVTFRCDPISEHNRLYWYRQTLGQGPEFLTYFQNEAQLEKSRLLSDRFSAERPKGSFSTLEIQRTEQGDSAMYLCASSLWAVSSSSGANVLTFGAGSRLTVL.

The sample holds a few counts of this clone. The V gene is TRBV9, the J gene TRBJ2-3; 8 bases are a match to TRBD2. V lost 0 bases and J lost 11; bases outside the gene matches: 11. The germline V gene has CDR1 SGDLS and CDR2 YYNGEE. The CDR3 loop spans 15 amino acids. CDR3 sequence (DNA): TGTGCCAGCAGCGTAGGTGCGGGGGGACCTCAGGAGCAGTATTTT. This gives the protein CASSVGAGGPQEQYF. Filled out from reference TRBV9 and TRBJ2-3, the complete variable domain reads DSGVTQTPKHLITATGQRVTLRCSPRSGDLSVYWYQQSLDQGLQFLIQYYNGEERAKGNILERFSAQQFPDLHSELNLSSLELGDSALYFCASSVGAGGPQEQYFGPGTRLTVL.

The chain has TRBV7-2 and TRBJ1-5, with 9 bases matching TRBD1. J gave up 5 bases and V 2 bases, and 4 bases lay outside the gene matches. Germline V gene lookup returns CDR1 SGHTA and CDR2 FQGNSA. CDR3 length: 15 amino acids. The CDR3 region has the DNA TGTGCCAGCAGCTTAAGGACAGGGGTTGATCAGCCCCAGCATTTT. Translating it yields CASSLRTGVDQPQHF.

This clone was counted between two and nine times. The V gene is TRBV5-6, the J gene TRBJ2-3; 7 nucleotides match TRBD2. The CDR3 contains 15 residues. The germline gives CDR1 SGHDT, CDR2 YYEEEE. V gave up 0 bases and J gave up 2 bases; unmatched junction bases: 3. The chain's CDR3 is CASSLAGGITDTQYF. CDR3 in DNA: TGTGCCAGCAGCTTGGCCGGGGGGATCACAGATACGCAGTATTTT.

The chain employs TRBV28 and TRBJ2-3; 7 bases line up with TRBD1. The junction had 5 bases not matched to a gene; V was cut back by 6 bases and J by 2 bases. The CDR3 runs 14 residues. Germline CDR1 MDHEN, CDR2 SYDVKM. In nucleotides, the CDR3 is TGTGCCAGCAGCTTGGGACAGTACACAGATACGCAGTATTTT. Its protein is CASSLGQYTDTQYF.

This chain links TRBV27 with TRBJ1-2; D possibly corresponds to TRBD1 (5 bases). CDR1 is MNHEY and CDR2 is SMNVEV in the germline V gene (reference sequence). Deletions cut 2 bases from V and 4 bases from J, with 11 bases between. The CDR3 runs 14 residues. CDR3 amino acids: CASSLAGGSYGYTF. The DNA for the CDR3 is TGTGCCAGCAGTTTAGCGGGGGGAAGCTATGGCTACACCTTC.

The gene calls are TRBV10-1 and TRBJ2-5; possible D gene TRBD2, 7 bases. Trimming removed 3 bases from V and 5 bases from J, with 10 bases in between. The CDR3 extends over 13 amino acids. Germline CDR1 and CDR2: WNHNN and SYGVQD (reference sequence). As DNA, the CDR3 is TGCGCCAGCAGTGACAGGGGAGGGGAGACCCAGTACTTC. Its translation: CASSDRGGETQYF.

V usage is TRBV9 and J usage is TRBJ2-5; TRBD2 matches 14 bases. CDR3 size: 16 residues. In germline, CDR1 is SGDLS, CDR2 YYNGEE. Losses at the gene ends were 3 bases for V and 4 bases for J; bases not matched to a gene: 5. As DNA, the CDR3 is TGTGCCAGCAGCGCCTCCGGGACTAGCGGGGGAGAGACCCAGTACTTC. Translating gives CASSASGTSGGETQYF. Complete variable domain (other parts from reference TRBV9 and TRBJ2-5): DSGVTQTPKHLITATGQRVTLRCSPRSGDLSVYWYQQSLDQGLQFLIQYYNGEERAKGNILERFSAQQFPDLHSELNLSSLELGDSALYFCASSASGTSGGETQYFGPGTRLLVL.

V and J are TRBV19 and TRBJ2-5, with D possibly TRBD2 on 7 matching bases. Germline CDR1 is LNHDA and CDR2 is SQIVND (reference sequence). The germline V and J ends were trimmed by 7 bases and 7 bases, with 22 bases remaining between them. The CDR3 has 15 amino acids. CDR3 DNA: TGTGCCAGTACCCCCCGAGGAGGGGGGGGGCTGACCCAGTACTTC. Its translation is CASTPRGGGGLTQYF.

The chain couples TRBV28 to TRBJ2-1, with 12 bases identical to TRBD2. V trimming: 3 bases; J trimming: 1 base; junction bases outside the gene matches: 10. The CDR3 is made up of 19 amino acids. Germline CDR1 reads MDHEN; CDR2 reads SYDVKM. The chain's CDR3 is CASSFPGTSGRTSYNEQFF. CDR3 nucleotides: TGTGCCAGCAGTTTTCCCGGTACTAGCGGGAGGACATCCTACAATGAGCAGTTCTTC. The complete variable domain, with remaining parts taken from reference TRBV28 and TRBJ2-1, reads DVKVTQSSRYLVKRTGEKVFLECVQDMDHENMFWYRQDPGLGLRLIYFSYDVKMKEKGDIPEGYSVSREKKERFSLILESASTNQTSMYLCASSFPGTSGRTSYNEQFFGPGTRLTVL.

This clone was counted a single time. J is TRBJ2-1 and V is TRBV19, with TRBD1 matching over 11 bases. Germline assignment: CDR1 LNHDA and CDR2 SQIVND (reference sequence). The V segment lost 3 bases and the J segment 8 bases; nucleotides outside the gene matches: 3. The CDR3 has 14 amino acids. The CDR3 here is CASSMSGQGDEQFF. As DNA, the CDR3 is TGTGCCAGTAGTATGTCGGGACAGGGGGATGAGCAGTTCTTC.

This clone came up a few times. The J gene is TRBJ2-3, the V gene TRBV5-1; D is possibly TRBD2 (5 bases). CDR1 SGHRS and CDR2 YFSETQ come from the germline V gene. Trimming shortened V by 5 bases and J by 4 bases, and 11 bases separated the two germline ends. The CDR3 is 13 amino acids. The CDR3 is CASSFTSSDTQYF. The CDR3 region has the DNA TGCGCCAGCAGTTTTACTAGTTCAGATACGCAGTATTTT. The whole variable domain, remainder taken from reference TRBV5-1 and TRBJ2-3, is KAGVTQTPRYLIKTRGQQVTLSCSPISGHRSVSWYQQTPGQGLQFLFEYFSETQRNKGNFPGRFSGRQFSNSRSEMNVSTLELGDSALYLCASSFTSSDTQYFGPGTRLTVL.

V usage is TRBV28 and J usage is TRBJ2-1, with D possibly matching TRBD1 (6 bases). The germline gives CDR1 MDHEN, CDR2 SYDVKM. V was shortened by 4 bases and J by 5 bases, with 9 bases between the two germline ends. The CDR3 is 13 amino acids. CDR3 in DNA: TGTGCCAGCAGTTCAGGACAGAACAATGAGCAGTTCTTC. Translation: CASSSGQNNEQFF.

This chain connects TRBV5-1 to TRBJ2-7; a weak D match, TRBD2 (6 bases). V dropped 4 bases and J dropped 2 bases, with 13 bases sitting between them. This CDR3 has 14 amino acids. CDR1 SGHRS and CDR2 YFSETQ come from the germline V gene. CDR3 in amino acids: CASSVLGGTYEQYF. CDR3 nucleotides: TGCGCCAGCAGCGTACTGGGGGGAACCTACGAGCAGTACTTC.

The V and J genes are TRBV30 and TRBJ1-5, with D uncertain. There are 14 residues in the CDR3. Germline CDR1 reads GTSNPN; CDR2 reads SVGIG (reference sequence). V was shortened by 3 bases and J by 0 bases, with 9 bases between the two germline ends. CDR3 nucleotide sequence: TGTGCCTGGAGCAGAGGTAATAGCAATCAGCCCCAGCATTTT. Amino acid sequence: CAWSRGNSNQPQHF.

This clone was counted a few times. V gene TRBV28 combines with J gene TRBJ1-2, with 8 bases aligning to TRBD1. The CDR3 totals 17 residues. The germline V gene has CDR1 MDHEN and CDR2 SYDVKM. J gave up 8 bases and V 4 bases, and 18 bases lay outside the gene matches. Here the CDR3 DNA reads TGTGCCAGCAGTTCCATCGACCCTTTTGGGACAGGCGGGGGCTACACCTTC. It specifies CASSSIDPFGTGGGYTF.

V is TRBV19 and J is TRBJ1-2, with D possibly being TRBD1 (6 bases). Deletions cut 5 bases from V and 8 bases from J, with 24 bases between. The CDR3 consists of 16 residues. Germline V lookup: CDR1 LNHDA, CDR2 SQIVND (reference sequence). The DNA for the CDR3 is TGTGCCAGTAGTCCTGATCTCCGACAGGACCTTATGGGCTACACCTTC. This gives the protein CASSPDLRQDLMGYTF.

This chain uses TRBV19 with TRBJ1-4, with a tentative D call TRBD1 (6 bases). The germline V and J ends were trimmed by 5 bases and 4 bases, with 11 bases remaining between them. CDR3 size: 14 residues. Germline-derived CDR1 and CDR2 are LNHDA and SQIVND (reference sequence). The CDR3 spells CASSPGTSNEKLFF. The CDR3 nucleotides read TGTGCCAGTAGTCCCGGGACAAGTAATGAAAAACTGTTTTTT.

This chain links TRBV6-9 with TRBJ2-3; tentative D call: TRBD2 (5 bases). Looked up from germline, CDR1 is MNHGY and CDR2 is SVAAGI. The V end lost 2 bases, the J end lost 0 bases, and 15 bases lay between the germline ends. This CDR3 region has 17 residues. The CDR3 region is CASSYKPADYSTDTQYF. For the CDR3, the DNA is TGTGCCAGCAGTTATAAACCCGCTGACTACAGCACAGATACGCAGTATTTT.

This clone was detected ten times or more. The chain joins TRBV6-2 or TRBV6-3 to TRBJ2-7; weak D call: TRBD1 (6 bases). The CDR3 runs 16 residues. Per germline, CDR1 MNHEY and CDR2 SVGEGT. V was cut by 2 bases and J by 1 base, with 15 bases left in between. The CDR3 loop is CASSYGESRGSYEQYF. DNA for the CDR3: TGTGCCAGCAGTTACGGTGAATCCAGGGGATCCTACGAGCAGTACTTC.

V is TRBV28 and J is TRBJ1-1; perhaps TRBD1 as D (5 bases). Germline CDR1 is MDHEN and CDR2 is SYDVKM. The CDR3 sequence is 13 residues long. Trimming removed 5 bases at V and 4 bases at J, with 11 bases between. The CDR3 DNA is TGTGCCAGCAGTGTTACAGGAGTCACTGAAGCTTTCTTT. This gives the protein CASSVTGVTEAFF. The variable domain in full, completed from reference TRBV28 and TRBJ1-1, reads DVKVTQSSRYLVKRTGEKVFLECVQDMDHENMFWYRQDPGLGLRLIYFSYDVKMKEKGDIPEGYSVSREKKERFSLILESASTNQTSMYLCASSVTGVTEAFFGQGTRLTVV.

J is TRBJ2-5 and V is TRBV14, with 11 bases matching TRBD1. This CDR3 is 16 amino acids long. Germline trimming cut 3 bases from V and 5 bases from J; bases unmatched to any gene: 8. Germline loops: CDR1 SGHDN, CDR2 FVKESK. CDR3 nucleotide sequence: TGTGCCAGCAGCCATGCCGGGACAGGGGGGTTGGAGACCCAGTACTTC. Its protein is CASSHAGTGGLETQYF.

The V and J genes are TRBV18 and TRBJ2-1; TRBD2 matches 10 bases. J was trimmed by 9 bases and V by 1 base; bases with no gene match: 3. The CDR3 covers 14 residues. Germline V lookup: CDR1 KGHSH, CDR2 LQKENI. The CDR3 DNA sequence: TGTGCCAGCTCACCACAGCGGGGGGGAATTGAGCAGTTCTTC. Residues: CASSPQRGGIEQFF.

This clone was detected only a few times. The V call is TRBV28, the J call TRBJ2-7; D is undetermined. In germline, CDR1 is MDHEN, CDR2 SYDVKM. V was trimmed by 5 bases and J by 0 bases, leaving 11 bases between them. The CDR3 extends over 14 amino acids. The CDR3 DNA follows: TGTGCCAGCAGTCCCACGGGTAGCTCCTACGAGCAGTACTTC. Translated, it gives CASSPTGSSYEQYF.

This chain's CDR3 is CASSSTEGTQYF. In nucleotides, the CDR3 is TGTGCCAGCAGCTCCACAGAGGGGACCCAGTACTTC. The rearrangement joins TRBV7-9 to TRBJ2-5, with D tentatively TRBD2 (5 bases). Deletions cut 4 bases from V and 7 bases from J, with 10 bases between. This CDR3 region has 12 residues. Germline CDR1 is SEHNR and CDR2 is FQNEAQ (reference sequence).

The rearrangement links TRBV20-1 to TRBJ1-6; TRBD1 matches 8 bases. With 3 bases clipped from V and 8 bases from J, the junction kept 6 bases outside the gene matches. CDR1 and CDR2 (germline): DFQATT, SNEGSKA (reference sequence). The CDR3 is 14 residues long. CDR3 protein: CSASVRGPDSPLHF. The CDR3 DNA is TGCAGTGCTAGTGTCAGGGGGCCCGATTCACCCCTCCACTTT.